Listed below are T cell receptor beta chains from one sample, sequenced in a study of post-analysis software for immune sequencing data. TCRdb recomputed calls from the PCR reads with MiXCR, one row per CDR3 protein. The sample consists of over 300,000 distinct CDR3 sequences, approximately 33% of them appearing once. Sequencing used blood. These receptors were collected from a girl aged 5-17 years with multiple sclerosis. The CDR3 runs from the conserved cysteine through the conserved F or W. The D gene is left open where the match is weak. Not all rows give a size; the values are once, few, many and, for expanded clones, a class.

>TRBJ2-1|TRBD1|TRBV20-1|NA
CSAKGQVYNEQFF
TGCAGTGCCAAAGGACAGGTTTACAATGAGCAGTTCTTC
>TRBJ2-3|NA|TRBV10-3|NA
CAIRTGSTDTQYF
TGTGCCATCAGGACGGGGTCCACAGATACGCAGTATTTT
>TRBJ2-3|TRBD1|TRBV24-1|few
CATSGRTGAFTSTDTQYF
TGTGCCACCAGTGGTAGGACAGGGGCCTTCACTAGCACAGATACGCAGTATTTT
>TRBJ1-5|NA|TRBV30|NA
CAWSKGLPGNQPQHF
TGTGCCTGGAGTAAAGGGTTGCCTGGGAATCAGCCCCAGCATTTT
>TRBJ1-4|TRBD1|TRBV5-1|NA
CASSPKGAGGEKLFF
TGCGCCAGCAGCCCAAAGGGGGCAGGGGGCGAAAAACTGTTTTTT
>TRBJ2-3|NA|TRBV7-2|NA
CASSSATPDTQYF
TGTGCCAGCAGCTCCGCAACTCCGGATACGCAGTATTTT
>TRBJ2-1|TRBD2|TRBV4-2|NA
CASSQDGRQRGGNEQFF
TGTGCCAGCAGCCAAGACGGCCGTCAGCGGGGGGGGAATGAGCAGTTCTTC
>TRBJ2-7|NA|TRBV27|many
CASSLGATYEQYF
TGTGCCAGCAGCTTGGGAGCCACCTACGAGCAGTACTTC
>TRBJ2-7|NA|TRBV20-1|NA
CSARGRLGDQQYF
TGCAGTGCTAGAGGCCGGCTAGGCGATCAGCAGTACTTC
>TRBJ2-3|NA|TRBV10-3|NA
CAISRETSTDTQYF
TGTGCCATCAGTCGGGAGACTAGCACAGATACGCAGTATTTT
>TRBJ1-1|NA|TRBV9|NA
CASSKTGDTEAFF
TGTGCCAGCAGCAAAACCGGGGACACTGAAGCTTTCTTT
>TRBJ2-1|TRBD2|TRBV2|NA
CTSSEVRLAVYNEQFF
TGTACCAGCAGTGAAGTAAGACTAGCGGTATACAATGAGCAGTTCTTC
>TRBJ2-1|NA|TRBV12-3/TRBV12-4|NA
CASSTGTALGGEQFF
TGTGCCAGCAGCACCGGGACTGCACTGGGGGGTGAGCAGTTCTTC
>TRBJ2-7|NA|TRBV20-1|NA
CSARDSSLNYEQYF
TGCAGTGCTAGAGATAGCTCCCTAAACTACGAGCAGTACTTC
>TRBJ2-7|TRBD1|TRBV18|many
CASSPGTGVSYEQYF
TGTGCCAGCTCACCAGGGACAGGGGTCTCCTACGAGCAGTACTTC
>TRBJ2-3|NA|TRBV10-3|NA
CAISEAGTDTRYF
TGTGCCATCAGTGAAGCTGGAACAGATACGCGGTATTTT